A single T cell receptor beta chain is shown here with its context. V trimming: 4 bases; J trimming: 3 bases; junction bases outside the gene matches: 8. CDR1 SGHNT and CDR2 YENEEA come from the germline V gene. The CDR3 has 15 amino acids. The data are from a study of blood T cell repertoires in COVID-19. In the study overall: The cDNA or gDNA used as material had been derived from T cells, B-cell-depleted T cells, or PBMCs.

Libraries were prepared by immunoSEQ multiplex PCR; TCRdb keeps only in-frame clonotypes and omits some of them. The repertoire holds tens of thousands of clones, with approximately 90% as singletons. This receptor was taken from a man aged 40-50 years with COVID-19, enrolled during active disease. The sequenced material came from peripheral blood. The genes are TRBV11-3 and TRBJ2-7; 8 positions agree with TRBD2. The CDR3 DNA reads TGTGCCAGCAGCTCCCCCGAGCGGGGGAACTACGAGCAGTACTTC. This translates into CASSSPERGNYEQYF.